This T cell receptor (beta chain) was captured in a study of low-dose radiotherapy and immunotherapy resistance in tumors. Noted time point: after trial treatment. The treatment was: LDRT plus nivolumab, ipilimumab, low-dose cyclophosphamide and aspirin (RACIN trial). Primers used for first-strand cDNA, a TRAV- and TRBV-specific set, covered both alpha and beta chains. With a constant-region primer and a V-primer adapter, TCRs were subjected to 15 to 25 PCR cycles of amplification. TCRdb independently ran MiXCR on the reads; one entry per CDR3 protein. The data hold 30,000 or so distinct CDR3 sequences, with 49% observed a single time. This clonotype came up many times. The sequences come from PBMCs, collected after low-dose radiotherapy plus immunotherapy. The receptor was derived from a male donor with gallbladder cancer.

CDR3 residues: CASSERGQGAGDTQYF. In DNA, the CDR3 is TGTGCCAGCAGTGAGCGTGGACAGGGGGCGGGAGATACGCAGTATTTT. The chain carries TRBV6-4 and TRBJ2-3; 11 bases fit TRBD1. CDR1 and CDR2 from the germline V gene are MRHNA and SNTAGT. The CDR3 is 16 residues long. With 3 bases clipped from V and 5 bases from J, the junction kept 7 bases outside the gene matches.